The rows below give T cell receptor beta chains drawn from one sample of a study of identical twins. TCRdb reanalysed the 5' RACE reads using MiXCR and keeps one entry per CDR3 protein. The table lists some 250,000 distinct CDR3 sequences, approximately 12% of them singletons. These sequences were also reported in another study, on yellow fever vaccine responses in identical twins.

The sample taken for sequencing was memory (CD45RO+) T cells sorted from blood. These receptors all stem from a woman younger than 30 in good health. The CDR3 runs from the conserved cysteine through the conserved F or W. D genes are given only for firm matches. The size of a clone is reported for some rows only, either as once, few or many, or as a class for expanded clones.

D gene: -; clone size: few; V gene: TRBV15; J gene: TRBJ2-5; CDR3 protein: CATSRARAEETQYF; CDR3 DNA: TGTGCCACCAGCAGAGCCAGGGCCGAAGAGACCCAGTACTTC
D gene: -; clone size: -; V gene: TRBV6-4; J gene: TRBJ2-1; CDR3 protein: CASSDSDSYNEQFF; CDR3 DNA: TGTGCCAGCAGTGACTCGGATAGTTACAATGAGCAGTTCTTC
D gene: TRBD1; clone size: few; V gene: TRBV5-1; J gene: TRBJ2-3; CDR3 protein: CASSTGQGVIDTQYF; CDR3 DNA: TGCGCCAGCAGCACCGGACAGGGGGTGATAGATACGCAGTATTTT
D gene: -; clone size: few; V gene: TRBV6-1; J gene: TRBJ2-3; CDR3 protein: CASRFTGITDTQYF; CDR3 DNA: TGTGCCAGCAGATTTACGGGGATCACAGATACGCAGTATTTT
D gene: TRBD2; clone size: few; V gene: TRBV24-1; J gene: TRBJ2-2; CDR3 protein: CATSDSWGGKNTGELFF; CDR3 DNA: TGTGCCACCAGTGATTCCTGGGGGGGGAAAAACACCGGGGAGCTGTTTTTT
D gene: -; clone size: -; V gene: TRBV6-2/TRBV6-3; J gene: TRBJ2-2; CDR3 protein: CASSKMTGNTGELFF; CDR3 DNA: TGTGCCAGCAGTAAAATGACGGGGAACACCGGGGAGCTGTTTTTT
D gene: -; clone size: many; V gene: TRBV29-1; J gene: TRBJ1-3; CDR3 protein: CSVEDDDSGNTIYF; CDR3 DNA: TGCAGCGTTGAAGACGATGATTCTGGAAACACCATATATTTT
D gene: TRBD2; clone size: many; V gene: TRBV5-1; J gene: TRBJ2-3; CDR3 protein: CASTYGTSVSPDTQYF; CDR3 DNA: TGCGCCAGCACCTACGGGACTAGCGTGTCCCCAGATACGCAGTATTTT
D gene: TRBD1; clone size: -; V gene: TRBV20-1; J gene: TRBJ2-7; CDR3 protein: CSTPRQGNEQYF; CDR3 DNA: TGCAGTACTCCAAGACAGGGCAACGAGCAGTACTTC
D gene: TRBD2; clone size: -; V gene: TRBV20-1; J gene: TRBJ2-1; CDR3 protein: CSARAPGRSYNEQFF; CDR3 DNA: TGCAGTGCTAGAGCCCCCGGGAGGTCTTACAATGAGCAGTTCTTC
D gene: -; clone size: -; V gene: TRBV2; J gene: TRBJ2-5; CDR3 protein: CASRMDSPESQYF; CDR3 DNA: TGTGCCAGCAGGATGGACAGCCCCGAGTCCCAGTACTTC
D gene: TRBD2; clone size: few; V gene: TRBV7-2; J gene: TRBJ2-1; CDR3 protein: CASELLIAGEDEQFF; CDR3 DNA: TGTGCCAGTGAACTACTTATAGCGGGAGAGGATGAGCAGTTCTTC
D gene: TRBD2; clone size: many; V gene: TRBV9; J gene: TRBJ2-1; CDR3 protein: CASSDASGSKQFF; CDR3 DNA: TGTGCCAGCAGCGACGCTAGCGGGAGTAAGCAGTTCTTC